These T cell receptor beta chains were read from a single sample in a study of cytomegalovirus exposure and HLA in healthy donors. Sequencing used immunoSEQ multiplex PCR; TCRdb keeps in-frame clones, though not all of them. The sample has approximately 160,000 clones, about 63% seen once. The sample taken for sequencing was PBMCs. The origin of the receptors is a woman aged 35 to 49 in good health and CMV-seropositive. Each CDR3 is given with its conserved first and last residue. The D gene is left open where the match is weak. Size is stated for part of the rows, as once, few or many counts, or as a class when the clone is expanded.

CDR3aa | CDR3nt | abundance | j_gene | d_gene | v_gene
CASSHSRETYTGELFF | TGCGCCAGCAGCCACTCGCGGGAGACGTACACCGGGGAGCTGTTTTTT | - | TRBJ2-2 | TRBD2 | TRBV4-1
CASSGGGLAEDHRDEQFF | TGTGCCAGCAGCGGGGGTGGACTAGCGGAGGATCATCGAGATGAGCAGTTCTTC | - | TRBJ2-1 | TRBD2 | TRBV9
CASSESGRLAFF | TGTGCCAGCAGTGAATCAGGTCGCCTAGCTTTCTTT | few | TRBJ1-1 | - | TRBV2
CASSPDPLTSGRIHEQYF | TGTGCCAGCAGCCCGGACCCTCTGACTAGCGGGAGAATACACGAGCAGTACTTC | few | TRBJ2-7 | TRBD2 | TRBV9
CASSQDQFYRVYGYTF | TGCGCCAGCAGCCAAGATCAGTTTTACAGAGTCTATGGCTACACCTTC | - | TRBJ1-2 | - | TRBV4-3
CASSLGTGNTDTQYF | TGTGCTAGCAGCTTGGGGACAGGGAACACAGATACGCAGTATTTT | - | TRBJ2-3 | TRBD1 | TRBV7-7
CASSHGGLAGGDEQFF | TGTGCCAGCTCACATGGCGGACTAGCGGGTGGGGATGAGCAGTTCTTC | - | TRBJ2-1 | TRBD2 | TRBV18
CASSLANTGELFF | TGTGCCAGCAGTCTCGCGAACACCGGGGAGCTGTTTTTT | few | TRBJ2-2 | - | TRBV27
CASTPEIAGINEQFF | TGTGCCAGCACCCCGGAAATAGCGGGGATCAATGAGCAGTTCTTC | - | TRBJ2-1 | TRBD2 | TRBV27
CASRSETGGNTEAFF | TGTGCCAGTAGGTCCGAGACAGGGGGGAACACTGAAGCTTTCTTT | - | TRBJ1-1 | TRBD1 | TRBV19
CASRRDSYYGYTF | TGTGCCAGCAGACGGGACAGTTATTATGGCTACACCTTC | - | TRBJ1-2 | TRBD1 | TRBV6-5
CASSLEQGRNEQLF | TGTGCCAGCAGCCTAGAACAGGGACGCAATGAGCAGCTCTTC | - | TRBJ2-1 | - | TRBV5-4
CSGGQGVADTQYF | TGCAGCGGGGGACAGGGGGTGGCAGATACGCAGTATTTT | few | TRBJ2-3 | TRBD1 | TRBV29-1
CASRDSGRSGDIQYF | TGTGCCAGTAGGGATAGCGGGAGGTCTGGGGACATTCAGTACTTC | - | TRBJ2-4 | TRBD2 | TRBV19
CASSSPRENIQYF | TGTGCCAGCAGTTCCCCCCGTGAAAACATTCAGTACTTC | - | TRBJ2-4 | - | TRBV27
CASSGRAGGLSSYNEQFF | TGCGCCAGCAGCGGAAGGGCGGGAGGCCTAAGCTCCTACAATGAGCAGTTCTTC | few | TRBJ2-1 | TRBD2 | TRBV4-1
CAMAGQGNQREQFF | TGTGCCATGGCGGGACAGGGGAATCAACGGGAGCAGTTCTTC | once | TRBJ2-1 | TRBD1 | TRBV10-3
CASSNPPQWSTDTQYF | TGTGCCAGCAGCAACCCGCCCCAGTGGAGCACAGATACGCAGTATTTT | - | TRBJ2-3 | - | TRBV7-2
CASSPGKYSPLHF | TGTGCCAGCTCACCCGGGAAGTATTCACCCCTCCACTTT | - | TRBJ1-6 | - | TRBV18
CASSQDGTANEKLFF | TGTGCCAGCAGCCAAGACGGGACAGCGAATGAAAAACTGTTTTTT | - | TRBJ1-4 | TRBD1 | TRBV14
CASKTGASGNTIYF | TGTGCCAGTAAAACTGGGGCCTCTGGAAACACCATATATTTT | - | TRBJ1-3 | - | TRBV19
CASSLSFVTYHYGYPF | TGTGCCAGCAGCCTTTCTTTTGTGACTTACCACTATGGCTACCCCTTC | - | TRBJ1-2 | - | TRBV7-9
CASSSGPSTDTQYF | TGTGCCAGCAGCTCCGGTCCTAGCACAGATACGCAGTATTTT | - | TRBJ2-3 | - | TRBV7-2
CASSAITAGANVLTF | TGTGCCAGTAGCGCTATAACGGCTGGGGCCAACGTCCTGACTTTC | - | TRBJ2-6 | - | TRBV19
CAGLAGDPHEQFF | TGTGCAGGACTAGCGGGAGACCCCCATGAGCAGTTCTTC | - | TRBJ2-1 | TRBD2 | TRBV28
CASRVAGTFQETQYF | TGTGCCAGCAGAGTAGCGGGGACGTTCCAAGAGACCCAGTACTTC | - | TRBJ2-5 | TRBD2 | TRBV28
CASSRLAGGTGELFF | TGTGCCAGCTCCCGACTAGCGGGAGGTACCGGGGAGCTGTTTTTT | - | TRBJ2-2 | TRBD2 | TRBV18
CASSLQRDTPADTQYF | TGCGCCAGCAGCTTGCAGCGGGACACCCCCGCAGATACGCAGTATTTT | - | TRBJ2-3 | - | TRBV5-1
CASRRRGGRYGYTF | TGTGCCAGCAGACGACGGGGGGGTCGCTATGGCTACACCTTC | - | TRBJ1-2 | - | TRBV6-5
CASSESQGNNEQFF | TGTGCCAGCAGTGAAAGCCAGGGAAACAATGAGCAGTTCTTC | few | TRBJ2-1 | - | TRBV2
CASSLTGGGPDTQYF | TGTGCCAGCAGCCTCACAGGGGGGGGACCAGATACGCAGTATTTT | - | TRBJ2-3 | - | TRBV4-2
CASRLGTIGEGHHEQYF | TGCGCCAGCAGACTCGGGACAATAGGGGAGGGCCACCACGAGCAGTACTTC | - | TRBJ2-7 | - | TRBV23-1
CASSLDGTSGGTDTQYF | TGCGCCAGCAGCTTGGATGGGACTAGCGGGGGCACAGATACGCAGTATTTT | - | TRBJ2-3 | TRBD2 | TRBV5-1
CASSQPIGELFF | TGTGCCAGCAGCCAACCTATCGGGGAGCTGTTTTTT | - | TRBJ2-2 | - | TRBV4-2
CASTPGTGMYTEAFF | TGTGCCAGCACTCCTGGGACAGGAATGTACACTGAAGCTTTCTTT | - | TRBJ1-1 | TRBD1 | TRBV7-2
CASSQTGLQGDTQYF | TGTGCCAGCAGCCAGACAGGCCTTCAAGGCGATACGCAGTATTTT | - | TRBJ2-3 | - | TRBV7-3
CASSSLAGGNEQFF | TGTGCCAGCAGCTCACTAGCGGGGGGTAATGAGCAGTTCTTC | - | TRBJ2-1 | TRBD2 | TRBV5-4
CASSQGQLNEKLFF | TGTGCCAGCAGCCAGGGACAGCTTAATGAAAAACTGTTTTTT | - | TRBJ1-4 | TRBD1 | TRBV11-2
CASSAAGRHEKLFF | TGTGCCAGCAGCGCCGCAGGGAGGCATGAAAAACTGTTTTTT | - | TRBJ1-4 | - | TRBV7-9
CASFEGFSYNEQFF | TGTGCCAGCTTTGAGGGATTCTCCTACAATGAGCAGTTCTTC | - | TRBJ2-1 | - | TRBV7-2
CASSPPGGETQYF | TGTGCCAGCAGCCCACCAGGCGGGGAGACCCAGTACTTC | few | TRBJ2-5 | - | TRBV7-3
CASSPGGRNTIYF | TGTGCCAGCTCACCAGGGGGCCGAAACACCATATATTTT | few | TRBJ1-3 | - | TRBV18
CASSELRQGGQPQHF | TGTGCCAGCAGTGAACTAAGACAGGGAGGTCAGCCCCAGCATTTT | - | TRBJ1-5 | TRBD1 | TRBV2
CASSPGDAFNQPQHF | TGTGCCAGTAGTCCGGGGGACGCCTTCAATCAGCCCCAGCATTTT | - | TRBJ1-5 | - | TRBV19